Described below is a single T cell receptor (beta chain) sequence and its context. Its target is unknown. J lost 6 bases, V lost 4 bases, and 14 bases had no gene match. Germline V CDR1 and CDR2: KGHSH, LQKENI. This CDR3 is 16 amino acids long. The PCR made use of 60 Vbeta and 13 Jbeta primers. Data came from immunoSEQ multiplex PCR; TCRdb stores just in-frame clones and leaves some out. The sample holds about 140,000 clones, about 74% seen once. These data are taken from a study of cytomegalovirus exposure and HLA in healthy donors. As for the study in general: An earlier analysis found around 120 million unique TCR beta sequences from approximately 190 million T cells.

General study findings and limits: The investigators catalogued 164 TCR beta chains as cytomegalovirus-associated. A later analysis showed HLA-associated TCR beta chains outstripping equally common others in clonal expansion.

The clonotype was recovered from a male donor in good health and CMV-seronegative. The chain recombines TRBV18 with TRBJ2-7, with TRBD1 matching 8 bases. The sample taken for sequencing was PBMCs. CDR3 sequence: CASSLRTGPFGVEQYF. The CDR3, as DNA: TGTGCCAGCTCACTTAGGACAGGGCCTTTTGGTGTCGAGCAGTACTTC.